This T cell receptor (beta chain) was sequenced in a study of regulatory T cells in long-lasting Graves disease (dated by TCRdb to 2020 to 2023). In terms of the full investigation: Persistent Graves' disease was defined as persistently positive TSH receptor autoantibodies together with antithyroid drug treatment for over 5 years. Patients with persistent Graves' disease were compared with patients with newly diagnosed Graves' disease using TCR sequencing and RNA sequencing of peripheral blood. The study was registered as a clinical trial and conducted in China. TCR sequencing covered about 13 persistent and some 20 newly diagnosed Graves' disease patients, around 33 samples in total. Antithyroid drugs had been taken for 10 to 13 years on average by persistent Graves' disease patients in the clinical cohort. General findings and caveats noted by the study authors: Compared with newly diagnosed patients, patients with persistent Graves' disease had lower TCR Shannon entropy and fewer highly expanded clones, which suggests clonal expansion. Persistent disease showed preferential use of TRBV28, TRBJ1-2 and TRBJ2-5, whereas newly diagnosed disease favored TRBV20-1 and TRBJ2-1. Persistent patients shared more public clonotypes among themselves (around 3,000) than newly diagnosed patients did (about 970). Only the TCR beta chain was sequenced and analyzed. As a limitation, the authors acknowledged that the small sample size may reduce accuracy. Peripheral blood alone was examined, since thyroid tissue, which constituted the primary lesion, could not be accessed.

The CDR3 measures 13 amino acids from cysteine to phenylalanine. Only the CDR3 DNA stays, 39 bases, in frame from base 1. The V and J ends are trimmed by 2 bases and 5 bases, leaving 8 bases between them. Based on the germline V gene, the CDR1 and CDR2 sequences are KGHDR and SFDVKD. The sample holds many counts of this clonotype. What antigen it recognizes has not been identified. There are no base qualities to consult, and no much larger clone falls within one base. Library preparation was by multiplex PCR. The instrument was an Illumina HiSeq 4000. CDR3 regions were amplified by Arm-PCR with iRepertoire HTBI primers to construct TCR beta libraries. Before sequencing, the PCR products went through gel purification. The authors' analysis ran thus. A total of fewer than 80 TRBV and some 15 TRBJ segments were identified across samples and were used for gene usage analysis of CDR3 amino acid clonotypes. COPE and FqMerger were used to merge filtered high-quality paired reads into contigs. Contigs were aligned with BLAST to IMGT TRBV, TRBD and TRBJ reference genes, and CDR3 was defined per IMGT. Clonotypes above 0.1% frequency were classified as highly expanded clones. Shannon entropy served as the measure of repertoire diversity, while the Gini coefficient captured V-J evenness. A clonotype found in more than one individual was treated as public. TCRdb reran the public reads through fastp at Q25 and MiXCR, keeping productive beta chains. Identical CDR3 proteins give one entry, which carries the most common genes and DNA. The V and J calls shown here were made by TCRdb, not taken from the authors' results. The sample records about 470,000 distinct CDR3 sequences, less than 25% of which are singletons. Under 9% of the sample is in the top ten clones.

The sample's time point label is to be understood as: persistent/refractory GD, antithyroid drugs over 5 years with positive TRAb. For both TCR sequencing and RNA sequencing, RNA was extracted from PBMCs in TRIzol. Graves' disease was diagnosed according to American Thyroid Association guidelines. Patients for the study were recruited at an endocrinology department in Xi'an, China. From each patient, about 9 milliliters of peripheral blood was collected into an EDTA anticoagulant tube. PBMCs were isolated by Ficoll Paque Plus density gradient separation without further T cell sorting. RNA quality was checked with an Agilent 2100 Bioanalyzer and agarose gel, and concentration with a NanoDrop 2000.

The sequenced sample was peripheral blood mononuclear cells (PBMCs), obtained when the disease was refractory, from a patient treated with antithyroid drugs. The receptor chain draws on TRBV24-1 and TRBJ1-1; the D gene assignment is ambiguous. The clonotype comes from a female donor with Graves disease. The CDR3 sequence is CATSDSISTEAFF. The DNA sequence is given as TGTGCCACCAGTGATTCTATTAGTACTGAAGCTTTCTTT.